This TCR beta chain was captured in a study of PD-L1 blockade in urothelial cancer. Generated by immunoSEQ multiplex PCR, the TCRdb table keeps only in-frame clones and is missing some. The sample includes approximately 47,000 clones, approximately 85% of them seen just once. Time point indicated: pretreatment peripheral blood. The study enrolled patients with locally advanced or metastatic urothelial carcinoma. This clone was counted once. This TCR came from a man over 45 with urothelial cancer. Source: PBMCs, taken around atezolizumab (anti-PD-L1) treatment.

The DNA of the CDR3 is TGCAGTGTTTCGGAGGGTGAGCAGTACGTC. It codes for CSVSEGEQYV. The chain uses TRBV20-1 and TRBJ2-7; TRBD2 might be the D (6 bases). V was trimmed by 7 bases and J by 7 bases, leaving 11 bases between them. This CDR3 is 10 amino acids long. Looked up from germline, CDR1 is DFQATT and CDR2 is SNEGSKA (reference sequence).